This entry features one T cell receptor (beta chain) sequence. The target antigen is unknown. This sample was included in a study of CD8 T cells in ankylosing spondylitis. The CDR3 is made up of 15 amino acids. Between the trimmed V and J ends, which lost 4 bases and 0 bases, there was a span of 12 bases. CDR1 is LGHNA, CDR2 YNFKEQ, per germline. In TCRdb, the 5' RACE reads were re-called with MiXCR into one record per CDR3 protein. This table holds 160,000 or so distinct CDR3 sequences, just over 9.5% found once. Study outcomes and limitations: Existing reports had already noted some motif variants in reactive arthritis synovial fluid and blood.

The source material was blood, either unsorted or a sorted T cell fraction (not recorded which). This receptor was taken from a female donor with ankylosing spondylitis or in good health (not recorded which). The chain joins TRBV4-2 to TRBJ1-1, with D possibly being TRBD1 (5 bases). DNA for the CDR3: TGTGCCAGCAGCCCCGACGGGGGGGTGAACACTGAAGCTTTCTTT. Translating gives CASSPDGGVNTEAFF.